The entry below describes one T cell receptor beta chain. Other nucleotide sequences in the sample specify the same CDR3. CDR3 length: 13 amino acids. Trimming took 1 base from V and 6 from J, leaving 7 bases between them. Looked up from germline, CDR1 is MGHRA and CDR2 is YSYEKL. The data were obtained in a study of OX40 agonist ivuxolimab in advanced cancers. About the research overall: A mean age of around 60 years, range roughly 23 to 79, was recorded, and more than 80% were male.

Using immunoSEQ multiplex PCR, the repertoire was profiled, and TCRdb retains in-frame clones only, with some absent. The repertoire holds over 55,000 clones, with approximately 91% as singletons. The source material was CD4+ or CD8+ T cells sorted from blood, sampled in a trial of the OX40 agonist ivuxolimab. This receptor was obtained from an adult with an advanced solid tumor such as melanoma, head and neck, liver or kidney cancer. V is TRBV4-1 and J is TRBJ1-5; D is ambiguous. The CDR3 protein is CASSQGGVQPQHF. CDR3 sequence (DNA): TGCGCCAGCAGCCAAGGAGGTGTTCAGCCCCAGCATTTT.